The entry below gives a single T cell receptor beta chain sequence along with its context. Once extracted for a subset, genomic DNA was divided evenly among several immunoSEQ plates. Profiling relied on immunoSEQ multiplex PCR, and the TCRdb table lists in-frame clones only, not all of them. The sample yields around 600,000 clones, more than 95% seen once. The CDR3 is 15 residues long. The sample comes from a study of shared clonotypes between healthy human individuals. The chain links TRBV12-1 to TRBJ2-1. TRBV12-1 has pseudogene status. The specimen was naive CD4+ T cells sorted from blood. As to subset: CD45RA+ positively selected. This TCR derives from a woman in her 30s in good health. In DNA, the CDR3 is TGTGCCAGCAGCTTTGGGATCACCACTCGAAATGAGCAGTTCTTC. Its translation: CASSFGITTRNEQFF.